One T cell receptor beta chain is described in this entry. This sample stems from a study of blood T cell repertoires in COVID-19. Study in general: Spain, Italy and the United States supplied samples that represented acute and convalescent COVID-19. The cDNA or gDNA used as material had been derived from T cells, B-cell-depleted T cells, or PBMCs.

This CDR3 is 13 amino acids long. The germline gives CDR1 SQVTM, CDR2 ANQGSEA. V lost 4 bases and J lost 3; bases outside the gene matches: 3. Original methodology: Amplification from reference gene primers served as the basis for estimated nucleated cell counts. Produced via immunoSEQ multiplex PCR; TCRdb's table is partial and in-frame only. The V and J calls and clone size are taken from that table; D and trimming were inferred from the DNA. The sample consists of fewer than 90,000 clones, roughly 80% of them appearing once. The source of this sequence is a human donor in a cohort sampled during active COVID-19. The chain combines TRBV29-1 with TRBJ1-2; 9 bases fit TRBD1. Sequenced input: peripheral blood. CDR3 sequence: CSVVWDRDYGYTF. CDR3 DNA sequence: TGCAGCGTTGTATGGGACAGGGACTATGGCTACACCTTC.